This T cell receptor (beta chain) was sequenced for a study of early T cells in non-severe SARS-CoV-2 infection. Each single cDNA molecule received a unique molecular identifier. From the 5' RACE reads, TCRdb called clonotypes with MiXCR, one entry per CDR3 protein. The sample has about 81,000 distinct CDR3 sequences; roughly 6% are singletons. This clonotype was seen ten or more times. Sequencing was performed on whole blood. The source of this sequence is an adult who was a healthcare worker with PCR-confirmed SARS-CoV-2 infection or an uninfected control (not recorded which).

This CDR3 reads CASSYGDFNTGELFF. For the CDR3, the DNA is TGTGCCAGCAGTTACGGGGACTTCAACACCGGGGAGCTGTTTTTT. This chain joins TRBV6-5 and TRBJ2-2, with D perhaps matching TRBD2 (6 bases). The CDR3 runs to 15 residues. V lost 2 bases, J lost 2 bases, and 9 bases lay in between. Germline-derived CDR1 and CDR2 are MNHEY and SVGAGI.